The 16 T cell receptor beta chains listed next were all sequenced from one sample in a study of monozygotic twins with inflammatory bowel disease. TCRdb reprocessed the 5' RACE reads and reports one entry per CDR3 protein, with no DNA. The listing contains a few hundred thousand distinct CDR3 sequences. Material: blood. The receptors here all came from a human donor with ulcerative colitis or Crohn's disease, or a healthy co-twin of an affected twin (not recorded which).

This sequence joins TRBV20-1 and TRBJ2-1; there is no DNA to check the TCRdb D call of TRBD2. Germline V gene sequence: CDR1 DFQATT, CDR2 SNEGSKA (reference sequence). CDR3 size: 15 residues. The CDR3 here is CSAKNPRTSYNEQFF.

V and J are TRBV5-1 and TRBJ2-2. Germline-derived CDR1 and CDR2 are SGHRS and YFSETQ. The CDR3 consists of 16 residues. Here the CDR3 reads CASSLYGSANTGELFF.

The genes are TRBV7-3 and TRBJ1-1; with no DNA, the TCRdb D assignment of TRBD1 cannot be verified. Germline loops: CDR1 SGHTA, CDR2 FQGTGA. The CDR3 consists of 17 residues. CDR3 region: CASSLHPQGSMNTEAFF.

The genes are TRBV20-1 and TRBJ1-5. The CDR3 totals 15 residues. The germline CDR1 and CDR2 sequences are DFQATT and SNEGSKA (reference sequence). CDR3 loop: CSARDRRNSNQPQHF.

V gene TRBV11-3 combines with J gene TRBJ2-2; TCRdb's D call, TRBD1, is unchecked because there is no DNA. From germline, CDR1 is SGHNT and CDR2 YENEEA. This CDR3 has 16 amino acids. The CDR3 region is CASSLRSGRGNGELFF.

V is TRBV5-6 and J is TRBJ1-4; with no DNA, the TCRdb D assignment of TRBD1 cannot be verified. From germline, CDR1 is SGHDT and CDR2 YYEEEE. The CDR3 extends over 17 amino acids. CDR3 in amino acids: CASSSPGQAATNEKLFF. Full variable domain (rest looked up from reference TRBV5-6 and TRBJ1-4): DAGVTQSPTHLIKTRGQQVTLRCSPKSGHDTVSWYQQALGQGPQFIFQYYEEEERQRGNFPDRFSGHQFPNYSSELNVNALLLGDSALYLCASSSPGQAATNEKLFFGSGTQLSVL.

The chain joins TRBV6-2 or TRBV6-3 to TRBJ2-5. The germline V gene has CDR1 MNHEY and CDR2 SVGEGT. The CDR3 is 13 residues long. Here the CDR3 reads CASKLPVLETQYF.

The rearrangement links TRBV4-3 to TRBJ2-3; the D gene TCRdb calls, TRBD1, cannot be checked with no DNA. The CDR3 length is 13 residues. Germline CDR1 is LGHNA and CDR2 is YSLEER. The CDR3 is CASRDRATDTQYF.

V is TRBV29-1 and J is TRBJ2-1; TCRdb calls TRBD1, which cannot be checked without DNA. Germline V gives CDR1 SQVTM, CDR2 ANQGSEA. The CDR3 has 12 amino acids. This CDR3 reads CSVPGGGGEQFF.

The rearrangement uses TRBV7-2 and TRBJ1-4; TCRdb proposes TRBD1, but this gene call is untestable without DNA. CDR3 length equals 13 residues. Germline CDR1 SGHTA, CDR2 FQGNSA. CDR3 protein: CASSFSGDGKLFF.

The rearrangement links TRBV29-1 to TRBJ2-3; the D call of TRBD1 rests on TCRdb alone, since no DNA is present to check it. CDR1 is SQVTM and CDR2 is ANQGSEA in the germline V gene. CDR3 size: 15 residues. The CDR3 sequence: CSVDGGYHSTDTQYF.

The chain combines TRBV4-3 with TRBJ2-7. In germline, CDR1 is LGHNA, CDR2 YSLEER. This CDR3 region has 13 residues. This CDR3 reads CASSHMTTYEQYF.

This sequence joins TRBV20-1 and TRBJ2-7; the D gene TCRdb calls, TRBD1, cannot be checked with no DNA. CDR3 size: 12 residues. Germline V gene lookup returns CDR1 DFQATT and CDR2 SNEGSKA (reference sequence). The CDR3 is CSARDSGEWQYF.

This chain links TRBV7-2 with TRBJ1-3. CDR3 length: 13 residues. CDR1 SGHTA and CDR2 FQGNSA come from the germline V gene. The CDR3 spells CASSSDTRNTIYF.

This chain links TRBV6-5 with TRBJ2-3; the TRBD1 assignment by TCRdb is unverifiable without DNA. The CDR3 extends over 17 amino acids. In germline, CDR1 is MNHEY, CDR2 SVGAGI. The chain's CDR3 is CASSYSHQGGPRDTQYF.

The rearrangement joins TRBV6-6 to TRBJ1-2; the D call from TCRdb, TRBD1, cannot be confirmed without DNA. The germline V gene encodes CDR1 MNHNY and CDR2 SVGAGI (reference sequence). The CDR3 covers 14 residues. CDR3 sequence: CASSSGQGGYGYTF.